Listed below are T cell receptor beta chains from one sample, sequenced in a study of human T cells and chemical hapten exposure. TCRdb re-derived calls from the reads in MiXCR, one entry per CDR3 protein. The table records around 120,000 distinct CDR3 sequences, more than 8.5% of them present only once. The sequenced sample consisted of whole blood. The receptors stem from a human donor in good health. Some clones in this sample may be carry-over from other donors' samples. Both conserved end residues are part of each CDR3. Each record gives: D gene, clone size, J gene, V gene, CDR3 protein, CDR3 DNA. A D gene is named only where the DNA matches it firmly. Clone size, where shown, is once, few, many, or a class for clones that have expanded.

D gene: TRBD1
clone size: .
J gene: TRBJ1-2
V gene: TRBV15
CDR3 protein: CATSAGTGGGYGYTF
CDR3 DNA: TGTGCCACCAGCGCCGGGACAGGGGGAGGTTATGGCTACACCTTC

D gene: TRBD1
clone size: few
J gene: TRBJ2-4
V gene: TRBV6-5
CDR3 protein: CASRLQGSYIQYF
CDR3 DNA: TGTGCCAGCAGGCTACAGGGGTCGTACATTCAGTACTTC

D gene: .
clone size: many
J gene: TRBJ2-1
V gene: TRBV7-9
CDR3 protein: CASSLETWWYNEQFF
CDR3 DNA: TGTGCCAGCAGCTTGGAGACTTGGTGGTACAATGAGCAGTTCTTC

D gene: .
clone size: .
J gene: TRBJ2-1
V gene: TRBV7-8
CDR3 protein: CASSTGPGWVNEQFF
CDR3 DNA: TGTGCCAGCAGCACGGGACCCGGATGGGTCAATGAGCAGTTCTTC

D gene: .
clone size: many
J gene: TRBJ2-7
V gene: TRBV9
CDR3 protein: CASSGGPTYEQYF
CDR3 DNA: TGTGCCAGCAGCGGGGGGCCTACCTACGAGCAGTACTTC

D gene: TRBD2
clone size: .
J gene: TRBJ2-1
V gene: TRBV7-2
CDR3 protein: CASSLGPAGGLGNEQFF
CDR3 DNA: TGTGCCAGCAGCTTGGGTCCAGCGGGGGGGCTGGGCAATGAGCAGTTCTTC

D gene: .
clone size: many
J gene: TRBJ1-1
V gene: TRBV7-9
CDR3 protein: CASSLLVGAMNTEAFF
CDR3 DNA: TGTGCCAGCAGTTTACTCGTTGGGGCCATGAACACTGAAGCTTTCTTT

D gene: .
clone size: many
J gene: TRBJ1-1
V gene: TRBV5-1
CDR3 protein: CASSLDLQARSYTEAFF
CDR3 DNA: TGCGCCAGCAGCTTGGATTTGCAAGCCAGGTCCTACACTGAAGCTTTCTTT

D gene: .
clone size: many
J gene: TRBJ1-1
V gene: TRBV7-6
CDR3 protein: CASSLDNSNTEAFF
CDR3 DNA: TGTGCCAGCAGCTTGGACAACTCGAACACTGAAGCTTTCTTT

D gene: .
clone size: few
J gene: TRBJ2-2
V gene: TRBV29-1
CDR3 protein: CSAYGQNTGELFF
CDR3 DNA: TGCAGCGCCTATGGACAGAACACCGGGGAGCTGTTTTTT

D gene: .
clone size: many
J gene: TRBJ2-5
V gene: TRBV18
CDR3 protein: CASSPKETQYF
CDR3 DNA: TGTGCCAGCAGCCCCAAAGAGACCCAGTACTTC

D gene: .
clone size: .
J gene: TRBJ2-3
V gene: TRBV9
CDR3 protein: CASSIEGGADTQYF
CDR3 DNA: TGTGCCAGCAGCATCGAGGGGGGGGCAGATACGCAGTATTTT

D gene: TRBD2
clone size: few
J gene: TRBJ2-1
V gene: TRBV10-3
CDR3 protein: CAISESEWGGNEQFF
CDR3 DNA: TGTGCCATCAGTGAGTCGGAGTGGGGGGGTAATGAGCAGTTCTTC

D gene: .
clone size: many
J gene: TRBJ2-1
V gene: TRBV6-5
CDR3 protein: CASSYYRGRNEQFF
CDR3 DNA: TGTGCCAGCAGTTACTACCGGGGACGGAATGAGCAGTTCTTC

D gene: .
clone size: many
J gene: TRBJ1-5
V gene: TRBV24-1
CDR3 protein: CANTSREPQHF
CDR3 DNA: TGTGCCAACACTAGCCGTGAGCCCCAGCATTTT

D gene: .
clone size: .
J gene: TRBJ2-3
V gene: TRBV29-1
CDR3 protein: CSVLQGSTDTQYF
CDR3 DNA: TGCAGCGTTCTACAGGGTAGCACAGATACGCAGTATTTT

D gene: .
clone size: many
J gene: TRBJ2-4
V gene: TRBV6-2/TRBV6-3
CDR3 protein: CASGRPNRVKLAKNIQYF
CDR3 DNA: TGTGCCAGCGGACGGCCGAACAGGGTGAAGCTAGCCAAAAACATTCAGTACTTC

D gene: .
clone size: few
J gene: TRBJ2-5
V gene: TRBV2
CDR3 protein: CASSDVGPEATQYF
CDR3 DNA: TGTGCCAGCAGTGACGTGGGACCAGAGGCGACCCAGTACTTC

D gene: .
clone size: .
J gene: TRBJ1-5
V gene: TRBV28
CDR3 protein: CASSFNQPQHF
CDR3 DNA: TGTGCCAGCAGTTTCAATCAGCCCCAGCATTTT

D gene: .
clone size: few
J gene: TRBJ1-1
V gene: TRBV6-1
CDR3 protein: CASSAGVEAFF
CDR3 DNA: TGTGCCAGCAGTGCAGGAGTAGAAGCTTTCTTT

D gene: TRBD2
clone size: .
J gene: TRBJ2-5
V gene: TRBV6-1
CDR3 protein: CATPRGSGGAQETQYF
CDR3 DNA: TGTGCCACCCCGAGGGGGAGCGGGGGGGCCCAAGAGACCCAGTACTTC

D gene: .
clone size: .
J gene: TRBJ1-2
V gene: TRBV7-2
CDR3 protein: CASSPPGVYGYTF
CDR3 DNA: TGTGCCAGCAGCCCCCCGGGGGTCTATGGCTACACCTTC

D gene: TRBD2
clone size: few
J gene: TRBJ2-2
V gene: TRBV5-1
CDR3 protein: CASSYWTSGNTGELFF
CDR3 DNA: TGCGCCAGCAGCTATTGGACTAGCGGGAACACCGGGGAGCTGTTTTTT

D gene: .
clone size: .
J gene: TRBJ2-5
V gene: TRBV29-1
CDR3 protein: CSVVYRGGGETQYF
CDR3 DNA: TGCAGCGTCGTATACAGGGGGGGAGGAGAGACCCAGTACTTC

D gene: TRBD2
clone size: many
J gene: TRBJ2-1
V gene: TRBV7-6
CDR3 protein: CASSLDAGVGYNEQFF
CDR3 DNA: TGTGCCAGCAGCTTAGATGCGGGAGTCGGGTACAATGAGCAGTTCTTC

D gene: .
clone size: few
J gene: TRBJ2-3
V gene: TRBV5-6
CDR3 protein: CASTRGGSTDTQYF
CDR3 DNA: TGTGCCAGCACCAGAGGGGGTAGCACAGATACGCAGTATTTT

D gene: TRBD1
clone size: .
J gene: TRBJ2-1
V gene: TRBV7-9
CDR3 protein: CASSPPGQGGRFQFF
CDR3 DNA: TGTGCCAGCAGCCCTCCCGGACAGGGGGGAAGGTTTCAGTTCTTC

D gene: .
clone size: few
J gene: TRBJ2-7
V gene: TRBV10-2
CDR3 protein: CASSDNSGFSYEQYF
CDR3 DNA: TGCGCCAGCAGTGATAATAGCGGATTCTCCTACGAGCAGTACTTC

D gene: .
clone size: many
J gene: TRBJ2-3
V gene: TRBV5-1
CDR3 protein: CASSLGTTSTDTQYF
CDR3 DNA: TGCGCCAGCAGCTTAGGGACAACTAGCACAGATACGCAGTATTTT

D gene: .
clone size: many
J gene: TRBJ2-4
V gene: TRBV12-3/TRBV12-4
CDR3 protein: CASSPRIAKNIQYF
CDR3 DNA: TGTGCCAGCAGTCCACGGATAGCCAAAAACATTCAGTACTTC

D gene: TRBD1
clone size: .
J gene: TRBJ1-1
V gene: TRBV5-5
CDR3 protein: CASSRGQGSEAFF
CDR3 DNA: TGTGCCAGCAGCCGAGGACAGGGAAGTGAAGCTTTCTTT

D gene: .
clone size: few
J gene: TRBJ2-3
V gene: TRBV2
CDR3 protein: CASSGNRGTDTQYF
CDR3 DNA: TGTGCCAGCAGTGGTAACAGAGGCACAGATACGCAGTATTTT

D gene: .
clone size: many
J gene: TRBJ2-7
V gene: TRBV11-2
CDR3 protein: CASSLRREQYF
CDR3 DNA: TGTGCCAGCAGCTTAAGGAGGGAGCAGTACTTC

D gene: TRBD2
clone size: .
J gene: TRBJ2-7
V gene: TRBV15
CDR3 protein: CATCRSPLAGGTYEQYF
CDR3 DNA: TGTGCCACCTGCAGATCTCCACTAGCGGGAGGTACCTACGAGCAGTACTTC

D gene: .
clone size: many
J gene: TRBJ2-7
V gene: TRBV2
CDR3 protein: CASSEPGVRDEQYF
CDR3 DNA: TGTGCCAGCAGTGAACCAGGGGTAAGGGACGAGCAGTACTTC

D gene: .
clone size: few
J gene: TRBJ2-1
V gene: TRBV20-1
CDR3 protein: CSASRDGQYYEQFF
CDR3 DNA: TGCAGTGCTAGCCGTGACGGGCAATACTATGAGCAGTTCTTC

D gene: .
clone size: .
J gene: TRBJ2-3
V gene: TRBV20-1
CDR3 protein: CSARVGGAGIDTQYF
CDR3 DNA: TGCAGTGCTAGAGTTGGCGGGGCGGGAATAGATACGCAGTATTTT

D gene: TRBD1
clone size: .
J gene: TRBJ2-6
V gene: TRBV5-1
CDR3 protein: CASSASGTGGYSGANVLTF
CDR3 DNA: TGCGCCAGCAGCGCATCCGGGACAGGGGGTTACTCTGGGGCCAACGTCCTGACTTTC

D gene: .
clone size: .
J gene: TRBJ1-1
V gene: TRBV7-2
CDR3 protein: CASSLEPRGTEAFF
CDR3 DNA: TGTGCCAGCAGCTTAGAACCTCGGGGAACTGAAGCTTTCTTT

D gene: .
clone size: .
J gene: TRBJ1-1
V gene: TRBV7-9
CDR3 protein: CASSLGGRDTEAFF
CDR3 DNA: TGTGCCAGCAGCCTCGGGGGGAGGGACACTGAAGCTTTCTTT

D gene: TRBD1
clone size: many
J gene: TRBJ1-1
V gene: TRBV5-1
CDR3 protein: CASSPGTVNTEAFF
CDR3 DNA: TGCGCCAGCAGCCCGGGGACAGTGAACACTGAAGCTTTCTTT